A selection of T cell receptor beta chains follows, all from one sample in a study of radiation and T cells in renal cell carcinoma. Clones were sequenced by immunoSEQ multiplex PCR, and TCRdb holds only the in-frame ones, with some missing. The sample yields 120,000 to 150,000 clones, 75% to 90% seen once. The starting material was blood, obtained from a patient whose treatment included radiotherapy and nephrectomy. Source of these receptors: a woman between 50 and 59 years old with renal cell carcinoma. Each CDR3 is given with its conserved first and last residue. The D gene is left open where the match is weak. Not all rows give a size; the values are once, few, many and, for expanded clones, a class.

-	TRBD1	TRBV4-1	TRBJ1-2	TGCGCCAGCAGCCAAGACTCGACAGGGCATGGCTACACCTTC	CASSQDSTGHGYTF
-	-	TRBV5-4	TRBJ2-5	TGTGCCAGCAGCTCCAGACAGGAAGAGACCCAGTACTTC	CASSSRQEETQYF
-	-	TRBV28	TRBJ2-7	TGTGCCAGCAGTTTTAGGGGGAGGGTTTACGAGCAGTACTTC	CASSFRGRVYEQYF
-	-	TRBV18	TRBJ1-2	TGTGCCAGCTCCAGAGTGGAGGGGGAGACCAACTATGGCTACACCTTC	CASSRVEGETNYGYTF
-	-	TRBV25-1	TRBJ1-2	TGTGCCAGCAGTGACAGCTCCTACACCTTC	CASSDSSYTF
-	-	TRBV9	TRBJ2-2	TGTGCCAGCAGCGTAGTGGGTGGGGAGCTGTTTTTT	CASSVVGGELFF
-	TRBD2	TRBV9	TRBJ2-7	TGTGCCAGCAGCCGGGGGGGGCACGCGGCGGTCGAGCAGTACTTC	CASSRGGHAAVEQYF
-	TRBD1	TRBV2	TRBJ2-5	TGTGCCAGCAGTGACCCGCGGACAGGGGGAGGTGGGACCCAGTACTTC	CASSDPRTGGGGTQYF
once	-	TRBV7-8	TRBJ2-3	TGTGCCAGCAGCCTAGAAGACAGAACTACCACAGATACGCAGTATTTT	CASSLEDRTTTDTQYF
once	TRBD2	TRBV7-2	TRBJ2-1	TGTGCCAGCCGTGAAGCGGGACCCTACAATGAGCAGTTCTTC	CASREAGPYNEQFF
-	TRBD2	TRBV2	TRBJ2-7	TGTGCCAGCAGTGGACTAGCGAGTCCCTACGAGCAGTACTTC	CASSGLASPYEQYF
-	TRBD1	TRBV5-1	TRBJ2-7	TGCGCCAGCAGCTTAACGGGGGCGGGACAGGGCGACGAGCAGTACTTC	CASSLTGAGQGDEQYF
-	-	TRBV23-1	TRBJ1-5	TGCGCCAGCAGTCGACACAGGGCCGGTTTCAATCAGCCCCAGCATTTT	CASSRHRAGFNQPQHF
once	-	TRBV9	TRBJ2-2	TGTGCCAGCAGCGTACGCGGCACCGGGGAGCTGTTTTTT	CASSVRGTGELFF
few	-	TRBV27	TRBJ1-1	TGTGCCAGCAGTTCTCAGACAGGGAACACTGAAGCTTTCTTT	CASSSQTGNTEAFF
-	-	TRBV7-9	TRBJ2-2	TGTGCCAGCAGCCCCGCGTGGGTGGAAACCGGGGAGCTGTTTTTT	CASSPAWVETGELFF
-	-	TRBV2	TRBJ1-2	TGTGCCAGCAGAGCGGGGGCGGGTCGTAACTATGGCTACACCTTC	CASRAGAGRNYGYTF
-	TRBD2	TRBV7-8	TRBJ2-1	TGTGCCAGCAGCATGGGACTAGCGGTTTACAATGAGCAGTTCTTC	CASSMGLAVYNEQFF
-	TRBD1	TRBV5-4	TRBJ1-4	TGTGCCAGCAGCCAGGACAGGTCGAACGAAAAACTGTTTTTT	CASSQDRSNEKLFF
-	-	TRBV7-9	TRBJ1-4	TGTGCCAGCAGCTTGGCAGAAACAACTAATGAAAAACTGTTTTTT	CASSLAETTNEKLFF
once	TRBD1	TRBV10-3	TRBJ2-6	TGTGCCATCAGCCCCGGGACAGGGTTCTCTGGGGCCAACGTCCTGACTTTC	CAISPGTGFSGANVLTF
once	-	TRBV25-1	TRBJ1-6	TGTGCCAGCAGTGAAGGCAGGCCCAATAATTCACCCCTCCACTTT	CASSEGRPNNSPLHF
-	-	TRBV13	TRBJ1-1	TGTGCCAGCAGCTTCCGGACATTGAACACTGAAGCTTTCTTT	CASSFRTLNTEAFF
-	-	TRBV18	TRBJ2-5	TGTGCCAGCTCACCACTTGGGGCGGACCAAGAGACCCAGTACTTC	CASSPLGADQETQYF
-	TRBD2	TRBV9	TRBJ2-3	TGTGCCAGCTCCCCCAAGGGACTAGCGGGAGGGTTCACAGATACGCAGTATTTT	CASSPKGLAGGFTDTQYF
-	TRBD1	TRBV19	TRBJ2-7	TGTGCCAGTAGAACAGGGGCGGACGAGCAGTACTTC	CASRTGADEQYF
-	-	TRBV25-1	TRBJ2-3	TGTGCCAGCAGTGAATATCCCACGGAGGCAGATACGCAGTATTTT	CASSEYPTEADTQYF
-	-	TRBV6-6	TRBJ2-5	TGTGCCAGCAGGTTGGGGGAGACCCAGTACTTC	CASRLGETQYF
once	-	TRBV5-4	TRBJ1-1	TGTGCCAGCAGCTTGAGTATGGCAGGGAACACTGAAGCTTTCTTT	CASSLSMAGNTEAFF
-	-	TRBV5-5	TRBJ1-1	TGTGCCAGCAGCTTGTTCATGGGGGCGGAAGCTTTCTTT	CASSLFMGAEAFF
-	-	TRBV11-3	TRBJ2-1	TGTGCCAGCAGTCTCGGAGGGGATTACAATGAGCAGTTCTTC	CASSLGGDYNEQFF
-	-	TRBV5-4	TRBJ1-2	TGTGCCAGCAGCTTGGATCAGGGGCTTAACTATGGCTACACCTTC	CASSLDQGLNYGYTF
once	-	TRBV19	TRBJ1-2	TGTGCCAGTAGTACCCAAAACTCCGGGACAAGGGGCTACACCTTC	CASSTQNSGTRGYTF
-	-	TRBV5-1	TRBJ1-1	TGTGCCAGCAGCTTGGGCGGGACGGAGTATGAAGCTTTCTTT	CASSLGGTEYEAFF
-	-	TRBV6-5	TRBJ2-5	TGTGCCAGCAGTTACTCGTTCGCGGGGGAGACCCAGTACTTC	CASSYSFAGETQYF